This T cell receptor beta chain stems from a study of T cell repertoires in cytomegalovirus infection. On the study more broadly: Through public TCR beta signatures, both CMV infection and matching HLA type were indicated. Study conclusions and caveats: Clonotype analysis showed dominance of the ex vivo response by HLA-C-restricted CMV-specific TCR beta clonotypes. Identification of carriers of CMV plus the relevant HLA was achieved through cumulative public TCR beta family frequency.

Trimming stripped 6 bases from V and 4 bases from J, with 17 bases between. Germline V gene sequence: CDR1 DFQATT, CDR2 SNEGSKA (reference sequence). There are 14 residues in the CDR3. A word on this clonotype: Antigen unknown.

TCRdb reprocessed the reads with MiXCR, giving one entry per CDR3 protein. The top ten clones hold approximately 10% of a sample with some 400,000 distinct CDR3 sequences, 18% of them seen once. The sequence was obtained from a human donor in good health (CMV status not recorded). Some clones in this sample may be carry-over from other donors' samples. The chain has TRBV20-1 and TRBJ2-3; D possibly corresponds to TRBD2 (6 bases). Sequencing was carried out using PBMCs. CDR3 sequence (DNA): TGCAGTGCCAGGGCGGGGAGGTTCGCAGATACGCAGTATTTT. Translating gives CSARAGRFADTQYF.